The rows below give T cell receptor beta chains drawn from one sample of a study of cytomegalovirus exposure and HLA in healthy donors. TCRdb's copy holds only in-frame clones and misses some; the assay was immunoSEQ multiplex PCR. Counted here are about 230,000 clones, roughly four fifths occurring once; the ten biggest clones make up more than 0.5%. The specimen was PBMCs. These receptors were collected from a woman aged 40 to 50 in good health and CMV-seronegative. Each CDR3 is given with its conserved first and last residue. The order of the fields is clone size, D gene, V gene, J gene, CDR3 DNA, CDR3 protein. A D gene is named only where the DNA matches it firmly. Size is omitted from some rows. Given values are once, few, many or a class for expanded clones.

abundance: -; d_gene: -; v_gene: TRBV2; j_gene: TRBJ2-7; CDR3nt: TGTGCCAGCAGTGAAAGAAACAGCTACGAGCAGTACTTC; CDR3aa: CASSERNSYEQYF
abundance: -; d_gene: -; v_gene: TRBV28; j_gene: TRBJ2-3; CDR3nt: TGTGCCAGCAGAGGAGACAGCCGCACAGATACGCAGTATTTT; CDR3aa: CASRGDSRTDTQYF
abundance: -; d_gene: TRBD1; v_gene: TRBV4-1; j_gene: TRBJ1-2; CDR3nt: TGCGCCAGCAGCCAAGCGGCCGGGACAGTCTACTATGGCTACACCTTC; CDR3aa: CASSQAAGTVYYGYTF
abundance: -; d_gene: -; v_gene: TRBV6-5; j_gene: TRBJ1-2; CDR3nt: TGTGCCAGCAGTTACTTGGCCGAAAGCTATGGCTACACCTTC; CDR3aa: CASSYLAESYGYTF
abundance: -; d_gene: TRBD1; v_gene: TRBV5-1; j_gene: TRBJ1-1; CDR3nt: TGCGCCAGCAGCTTGACAGGGGAGATCACTGAAGCTTTCTTT; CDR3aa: CASSLTGEITEAFF
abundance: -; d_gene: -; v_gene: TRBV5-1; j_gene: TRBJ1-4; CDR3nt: TGCGCCAGCAGCTATGACGGAGCAACTAATGAAAAACTGTTTTTT; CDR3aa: CASSYDGATNEKLFF
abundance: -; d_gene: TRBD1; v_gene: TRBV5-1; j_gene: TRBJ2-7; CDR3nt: TGCGCCAGCAGCTTAGTACAGGGGGCAAACGAGCAGTACTTC; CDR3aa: CASSLVQGANEQYF
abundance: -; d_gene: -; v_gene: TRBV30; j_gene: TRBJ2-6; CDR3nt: TGTGCCTGGAGTGTATGGGGGGCTGGGGCCAACGTCCTGACTTTC; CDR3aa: CAWSVWGAGANVLTF
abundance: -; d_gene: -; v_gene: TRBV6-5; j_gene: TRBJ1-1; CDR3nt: TGTGCCAGCAGTTACTCCAGGGTGAACACTGAAGCTTTCTTT; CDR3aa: CASSYSRVNTEAFF
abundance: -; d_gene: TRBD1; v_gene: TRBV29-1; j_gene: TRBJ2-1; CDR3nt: TGCAGCGTTGAAGAGAAGACAGGGGCCTACAATGAGCAGTTCTTC; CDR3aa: CSVEEKTGAYNEQFF
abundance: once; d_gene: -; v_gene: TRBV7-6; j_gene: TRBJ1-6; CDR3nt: TGTGCCAGCAGCTTAGTCACTGAAAATTCACCCCTCCACTTT; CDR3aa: CASSLVTENSPLHF
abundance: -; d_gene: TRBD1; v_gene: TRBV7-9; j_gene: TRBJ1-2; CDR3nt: TGTGCCAGCAGCCACGGGATGACAGGGGAACTTGGCTACACCTTC; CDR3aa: CASSHGMTGELGYTF
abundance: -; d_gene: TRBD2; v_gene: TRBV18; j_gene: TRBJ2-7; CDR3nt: TGTGCCAGCTCAGGGAGGGCCGAGCAGTACTTC; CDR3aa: CASSGRAEQYF
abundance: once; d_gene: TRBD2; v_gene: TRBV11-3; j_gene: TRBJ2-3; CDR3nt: TGTGCCAGCAGCCTCAGACTAGCGGGGGCCACAGATACGCAGTATTTT; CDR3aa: CASSLRLAGATDTQYF
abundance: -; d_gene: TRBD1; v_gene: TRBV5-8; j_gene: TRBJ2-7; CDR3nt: TGTGCCAGCATCCGTCAACCGGGACAGGGGGTCCACGAGCAGTACTTC; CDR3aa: CASIRQPGQGVHEQYF
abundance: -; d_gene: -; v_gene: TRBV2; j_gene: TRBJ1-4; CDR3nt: TGTGCCAGCAGAGGGAGCTTTCCAACTAATGAAAAACTGTTTTTT; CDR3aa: CASRGSFPTNEKLFF
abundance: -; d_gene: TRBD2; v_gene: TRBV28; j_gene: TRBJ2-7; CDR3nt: TGTGCCAGCAGCCCCCCCGGGGCGGGGGGTTCCTACGAGCAGTACTTC; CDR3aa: CASSPPGAGGSYEQYF
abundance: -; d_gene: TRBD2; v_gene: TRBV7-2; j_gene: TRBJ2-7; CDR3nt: TGTGCCAGCAGCTCCCCCAGGCTAGCGGGGGGCCGTACCTACGAGCAGTACTTC; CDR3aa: CASSSPRLAGGRTYEQYF
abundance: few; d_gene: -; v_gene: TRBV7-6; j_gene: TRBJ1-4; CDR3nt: TGTGCCAGCAGCTTAGACAGAATTAATGAAAAACTGTTTTTT; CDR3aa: CASSLDRINEKLFF
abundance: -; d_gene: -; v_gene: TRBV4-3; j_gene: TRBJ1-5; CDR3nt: TGCGCCAGCAGCCAAGATGCCTGGGGGGACAATCAGCCCCAGCATTTT; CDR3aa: CASSQDAWGDNQPQHF
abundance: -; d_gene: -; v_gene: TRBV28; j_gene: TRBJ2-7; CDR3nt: TGTGCCAGCAGTTTATCTGGGGGGATCGGCTCCTACGAGCAGTACTTC; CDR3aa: CASSLSGGIGSYEQYF
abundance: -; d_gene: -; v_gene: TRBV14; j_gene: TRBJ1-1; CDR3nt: TGTGCCAGCAGCCAAGTGAGGGCCAAGATGAACACTGAAGCTTTCTTT; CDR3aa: CASSQVRAKMNTEAFF
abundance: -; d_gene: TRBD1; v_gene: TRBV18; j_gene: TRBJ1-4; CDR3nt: TGTGCCAGCTCACCAGACAGGGGGCTCACTAATGAAAAACTGTTTTTT; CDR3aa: CASSPDRGLTNEKLFF
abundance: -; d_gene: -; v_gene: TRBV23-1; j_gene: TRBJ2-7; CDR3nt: TGCGCCAGCAGTCAATCCCCCGGGACACCCAGCTCCTACGAGCAGTACTTC; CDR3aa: CASSQSPGTPSSYEQYF
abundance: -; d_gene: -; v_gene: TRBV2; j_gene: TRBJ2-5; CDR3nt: TGTGCCAGCAGTGAGGAGGAGACCCAGTACTTC; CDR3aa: CASSEEETQYF
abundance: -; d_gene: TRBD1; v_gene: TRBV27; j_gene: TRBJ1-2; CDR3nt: TGTGCCAGCAGTTTAAGGGGACAGGGGTCGTCCTATGGCTACACCTTC; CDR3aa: CASSLRGQGSSYGYTF
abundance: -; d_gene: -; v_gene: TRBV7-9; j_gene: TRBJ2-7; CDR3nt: TGTGCCAGCAGCCACAGGACTACTTCCTACGAGCAGTACTTC; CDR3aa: CASSHRTTSYEQYF
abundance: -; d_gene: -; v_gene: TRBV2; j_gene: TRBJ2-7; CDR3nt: TGTGCCAGCAGGTGGCAGGAATGGGACGAGCAGTACTTC; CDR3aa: CASRWQEWDEQYF
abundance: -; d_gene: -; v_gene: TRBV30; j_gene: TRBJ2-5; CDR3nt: TGTGCCTGGAGTGTACTAGTTGGGGAGACCCAGTACTTC; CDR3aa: CAWSVLVGETQYF
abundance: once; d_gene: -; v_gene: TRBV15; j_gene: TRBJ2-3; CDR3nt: TGTGCCACCAGCAGAGAACGGGCAGATACGCAGTATTTT; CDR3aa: CATSRERADTQYF
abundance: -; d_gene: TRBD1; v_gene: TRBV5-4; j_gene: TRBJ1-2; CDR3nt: TGTGCCAGCAGCTCACAGGGGTCGTACTCTGGCTACACCTTC; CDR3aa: CASSSQGSYSGYTF
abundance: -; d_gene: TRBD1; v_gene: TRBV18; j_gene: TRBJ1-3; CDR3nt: TGTGCCAGCTCACCCGGGACAGGACACTCTGGAAACACCATATATTTT; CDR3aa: CASSPGTGHSGNTIYF
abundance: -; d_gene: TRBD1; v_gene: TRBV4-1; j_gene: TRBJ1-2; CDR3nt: TGCGCCAGCTGGGGACAGGGAGGGGGCTACACCTTC; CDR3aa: CASWGQGGGYTF
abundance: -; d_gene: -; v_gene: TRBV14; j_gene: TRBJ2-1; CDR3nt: TGTGCCAGCAGCCAGGAAACGGGGATTAGGCAGTTCTTC; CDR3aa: CASSQETGIRQFF
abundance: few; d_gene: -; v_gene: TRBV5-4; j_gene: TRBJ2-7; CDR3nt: TGTGCCAGCAGCCCCGGGGAGATCTACGAGCAGTACTTC; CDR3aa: CASSPGEIYEQYF
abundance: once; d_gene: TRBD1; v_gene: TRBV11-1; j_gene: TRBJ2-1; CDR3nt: TGTGCCAGCAGCCCAGGACAGGGGAACTACAATGAGCAGTTCTTC; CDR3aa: CASSPGQGNYNEQFF
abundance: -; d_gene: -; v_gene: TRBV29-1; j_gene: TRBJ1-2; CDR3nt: TGCAGCGTTGTCGGGGGGACTAACTATGGCTACACCTTC; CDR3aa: CSVVGGTNYGYTF
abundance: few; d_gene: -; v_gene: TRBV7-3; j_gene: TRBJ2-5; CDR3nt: TGTGCCAGCAGCCCCGCGGCCACCGAGACCCAGTACTTC; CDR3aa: CASSPAATETQYF
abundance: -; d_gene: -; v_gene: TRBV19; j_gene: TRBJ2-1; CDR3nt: TGTGCCAGTAGTATTTCTAGAAACAATGAGCAGTTCTTC; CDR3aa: CASSISRNNEQFF
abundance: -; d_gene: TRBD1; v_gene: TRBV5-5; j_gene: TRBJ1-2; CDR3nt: TGTGCCAGCAGCTTCGGACAGGGAACCCCCGGCTACACCTTC; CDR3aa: CASSFGQGTPGYTF
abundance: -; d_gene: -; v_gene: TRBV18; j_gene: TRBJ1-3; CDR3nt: TGTGCCAGCTCACCGTATACCGGACTTTATGTAAACACCATATATTTT; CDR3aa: CASSPYTGLYVNTIYF
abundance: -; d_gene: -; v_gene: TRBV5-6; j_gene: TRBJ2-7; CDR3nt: TGTGCCAGCAGCTTTGTGCAGGGGCCACACGAGCAGTACTTC; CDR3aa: CASSFVQGPHEQYF
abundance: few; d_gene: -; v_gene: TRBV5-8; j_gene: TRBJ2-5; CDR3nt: TGTGCCAGCAGAGTTGGGACTCTCCCCCAAGAGACCCAGTACTTC; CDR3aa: CASRVGTLPQETQYF
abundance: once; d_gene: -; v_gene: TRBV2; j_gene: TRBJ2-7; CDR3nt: TGTGCCAGCAGTGAAGAAGGGGGAGGGTACGAGCAGTACTTC; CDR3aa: CASSEEGGGYEQYF
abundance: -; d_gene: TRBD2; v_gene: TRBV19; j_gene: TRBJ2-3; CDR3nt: TGTGCCAGTCAGCGGGGGCCGAGCACAGATACGCAGTATTTT; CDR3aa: CASQRGPSTDTQYF
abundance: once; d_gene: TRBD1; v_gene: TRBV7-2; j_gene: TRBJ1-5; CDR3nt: TGTGCCATCTCGACAGGGATGACCAATCAGCCCCAGCATTTT; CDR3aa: CAISTGMTNQPQHF
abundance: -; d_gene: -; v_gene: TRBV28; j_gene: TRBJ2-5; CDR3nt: TGTGCCAGCAGGGCAACAGGGACAACCCAAGAGACCCAGTACTTC; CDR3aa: CASRATGTTQETQYF
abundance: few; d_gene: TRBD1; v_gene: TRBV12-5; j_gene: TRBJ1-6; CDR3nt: TGTGCTAGTGGGTCTGGACAGGGAACGAATTCACCCCTCCACTTT; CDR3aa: CASGSGQGTNSPLHF